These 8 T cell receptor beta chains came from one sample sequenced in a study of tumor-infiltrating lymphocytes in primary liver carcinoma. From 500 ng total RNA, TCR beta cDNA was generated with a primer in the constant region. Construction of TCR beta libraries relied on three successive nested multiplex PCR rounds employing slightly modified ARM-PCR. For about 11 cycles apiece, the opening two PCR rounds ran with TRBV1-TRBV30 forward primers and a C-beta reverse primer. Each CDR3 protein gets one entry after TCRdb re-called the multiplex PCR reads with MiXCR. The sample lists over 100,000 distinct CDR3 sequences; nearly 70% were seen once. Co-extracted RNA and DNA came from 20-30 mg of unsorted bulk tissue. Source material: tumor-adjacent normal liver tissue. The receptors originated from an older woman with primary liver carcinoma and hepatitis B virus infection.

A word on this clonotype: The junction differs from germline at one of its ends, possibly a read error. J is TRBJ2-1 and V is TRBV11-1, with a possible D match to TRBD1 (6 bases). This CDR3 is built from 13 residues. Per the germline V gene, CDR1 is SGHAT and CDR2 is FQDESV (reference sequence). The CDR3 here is CGSSPRTVGEQCF. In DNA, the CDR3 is TGTGGCAGCAGCCCAAGGACAGTCGGTGAGCAGTGCTTC. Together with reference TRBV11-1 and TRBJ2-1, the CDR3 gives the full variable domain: EAEVAQSPRYKITEKSQAVAFWCDPISGHATLYWYRQILGQGPELLVQFQDESVVDDSQLPKDRFSAERLKGVDSTLKIQPAELGDSAMYLCGSSPRTVGEQCFGPGTRLTVL.

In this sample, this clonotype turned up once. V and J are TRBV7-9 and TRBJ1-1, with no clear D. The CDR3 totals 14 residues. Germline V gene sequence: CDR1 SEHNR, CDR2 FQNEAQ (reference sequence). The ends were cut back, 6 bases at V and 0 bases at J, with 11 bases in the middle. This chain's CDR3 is CASRYREMNTEAFF. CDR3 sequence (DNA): TGTGCCAGCAGATATAGAGAAATGAACACTGAAGCTTTCTTT.

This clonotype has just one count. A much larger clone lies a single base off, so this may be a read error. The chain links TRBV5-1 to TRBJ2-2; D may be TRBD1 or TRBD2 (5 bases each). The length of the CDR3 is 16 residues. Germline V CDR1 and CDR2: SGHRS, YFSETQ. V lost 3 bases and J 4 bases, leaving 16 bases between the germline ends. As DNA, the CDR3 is TGCGCCAGCAGCTCAAGGGGCAGCCGGGGCACCGGGGAGCTGTTTTTT. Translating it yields CASSSRGSRGTGELFF.

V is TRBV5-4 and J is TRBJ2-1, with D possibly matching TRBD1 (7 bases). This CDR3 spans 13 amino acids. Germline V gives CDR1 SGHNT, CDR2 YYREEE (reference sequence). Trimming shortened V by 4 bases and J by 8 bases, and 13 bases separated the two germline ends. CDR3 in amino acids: CASSGGGGHEQFF. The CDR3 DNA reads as TGTGCCAGCAGCGGTGGAGGGGGCCATGAGCAGTTCTTC.

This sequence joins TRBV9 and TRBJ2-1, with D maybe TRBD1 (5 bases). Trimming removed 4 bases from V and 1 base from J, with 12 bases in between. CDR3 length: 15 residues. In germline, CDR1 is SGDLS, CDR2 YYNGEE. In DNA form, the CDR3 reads TGTGCCAGCAGCCCAGGGTCGCCATCCTACAATGAGCAGTTCTTC. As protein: CASSPGSPSYNEQFF.

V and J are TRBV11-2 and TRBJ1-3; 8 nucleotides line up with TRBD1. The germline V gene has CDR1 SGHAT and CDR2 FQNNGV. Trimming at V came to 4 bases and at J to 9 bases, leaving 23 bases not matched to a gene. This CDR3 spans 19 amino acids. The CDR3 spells CASSSRPDREAYSGTTIYF. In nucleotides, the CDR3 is TGTGCCAGCAGCTCACGCCCGGACAGGGAAGCGTACTCTGGTACCACCATATATTTT.

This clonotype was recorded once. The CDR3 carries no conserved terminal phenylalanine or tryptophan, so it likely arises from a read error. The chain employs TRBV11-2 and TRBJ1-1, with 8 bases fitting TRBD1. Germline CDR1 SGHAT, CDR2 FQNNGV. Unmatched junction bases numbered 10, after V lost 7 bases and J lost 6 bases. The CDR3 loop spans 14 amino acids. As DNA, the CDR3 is TGTGCCAGCAAGTTAACCAGGGGGCGAGCTGAAGCTTTCCTT. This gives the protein CASKLTRGRAEAFL.

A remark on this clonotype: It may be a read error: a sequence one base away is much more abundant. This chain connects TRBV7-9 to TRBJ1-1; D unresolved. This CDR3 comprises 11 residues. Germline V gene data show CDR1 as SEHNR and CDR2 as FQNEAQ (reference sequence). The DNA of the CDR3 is TGTGGCAGCAGCTTAAGTCGGGGAGCTTTCTTT. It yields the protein CGSSLSRGAFF.